What follows are 30 T cell receptor beta chains derived from one specimen sequenced in a study of blood T cell repertoires in COVID-19. TCRdb keeps only in-frame clones here, not all; method: immunoSEQ multiplex PCR. The sample carries 65,000 to 95,000 clones, around 78% recorded once. The sample taken for sequencing was peripheral blood. These receptors all stem from a human donor in a cohort sampled during active COVID-19.

This clone has only a few counts. The chain uses TRBV4-1 and TRBJ1-5; no definite D call. The V and J ends lost 5 bases and 5 bases respectively, with 10 bases between them. The CDR3 contains 13 residues. CDR1 MGHRA and CDR2 YSYEKL come from the germline V gene. The CDR3 DNA sequence: TGCGCCAGCAGCAGCCTCCGTGATCAGCCCCAGCATTTT. Translating gives CASSSLRDQPQHF.

This clone was detected a few times. The rearrangement uses TRBV11-2 and TRBJ1-2; 11 bases agree with TRBD1. CDR3 length: 15 amino acids. Germline values: CDR1 SGHAT, CDR2 FQNNGV. V lost 1 base and J lost 3; bases outside the gene matches: 1. The CDR3 loop is CASSLGTGGDYGYTF. The CDR3 nucleotides read TGTGCCAGCAGCTTAGGGACAGGGGGCGACTATGGCTACACCTTC.

The rearrangement joins TRBV10-3 to TRBJ2-7; 10 bases fit TRBD2. This CDR3 comprises 15 residues. Per germline, CDR1 ENHRY and CDR2 SYGVKD. V gave up 2 bases and J gave up 4 bases; unmatched junction bases: 5. CDR3 in amino acids: CAISEGLAEVYEQYV. In DNA form, the CDR3 reads TGTGCCATCAGTGAGGGACTAGCGGAGGTATACGAGCAGTACGTC.

This sequence joins TRBV10-3 and TRBJ2-5; unclear D gene. The CDR3 covers 17 residues. Trimming removed 0 bases from V and 2 bases from J, with 16 bases in between. Germline CDR1 and CDR2: ENHRY and SYGVKD. This chain's CDR3 is CAISESLEMTSQETQYF. CDR3 nucleotides: TGTGCCATCAGTGAGTCCCTGGAGATGACGAGTCAAGAGACCCAGTACTTC.

This clone occurred once. The chain links TRBV21-1 to TRBJ1-1; the table's D call, TRBD1, has no DNA check behind it. TRBV21-1 is shown as a pseudogene. The CDR3 spans 13 residues. The CDR3 DNA reads as TGTGCCAGCAGCGAAGACACGAACACTGAAGCTTTCTTT. Amino acid sequence: CASSEDTNTEAFF.

This clone was seen at least ten times. J is TRBJ1-1 and V is TRBV7-8; D is undetermined. Trimming cost V 2 bases and J 1 base, with 8 bases left between them. The CDR3 has 14 amino acids. Per germline, CDR1 SGHVS and CDR2 FQNEAQ. In DNA, the CDR3 is TGTGCCAGCAGCTTACAGGCCCCGAACACTGAAGCTTTCTTT. It codes for CASSLQAPNTEAFF. Full variable domain (remainder filled in from reference TRBV7-8 and TRBJ1-1): GAGVSQSPRYKVAKRGQDVALRCDPISGHVSLFWYQQALGQGPEFLTYFQNEAQLDKSGLPSDRFFAERPEGSVSTLKIQRTQQEDSAVYLCASSLQAPNTEAFFGQGTRLTVV.

The chain has TRBV19 and TRBJ1-2, with D possibly TRBD1 on 5 matching bases. Germline assignment: CDR1 LNHDA and CDR2 SQIVND (reference sequence). The CDR3 totals 13 residues. Trimming pared 3 bases from V and 4 bases from J, leaving 9 bases between. The CDR3 spells CASSIGQGYGYTF. The CDR3 region has the DNA TGTGCCAGTAGTATCGGGCAGGGCTATGGCTACACCTTC.

V gene TRBV5-1 combines with J gene TRBJ1-1; D not certain. CDR1 is SGHRS and CDR2 is YFSETQ in the germline V gene. Trimming took 1 base from V and 6 from J, leaving 7 bases between them. This CDR3 has 12 residues. CDR3 bases: TGCGCCAGCAGCTTGCCCAGTGCTGAAGCTTTCTTT. It codes for CASSLPSAEAFF.

This clone appeared a single time. V and J are TRBV24-1 and TRBJ1-5; 7 bases match TRBD1. The CDR3 loop spans 14 amino acids. The ends lost 4 bases at V and 4 bases at J; junction bases unmatched: 3. The V gene's germline CDR1 is KGHDR and CDR2 SFDVKD. CDR3 amino acids: CATSDLRGNQPQHF. CDR3 in DNA: TGTGCCACCAGTGACCTCAGGGGGAATCAGCCCCAGCATTTT.

This chain joins TRBV5-6 and TRBJ2-3; D remains unclear. Germline V gene data show CDR1 as SGHDT and CDR2 as YYEEEE. Trimming shortened V by 0 bases and J by 3 bases, and 8 bases separated the two germline ends. The CDR3 is 14 amino acids. The CDR3 region is CASSLVALTDTQYF. As DNA, the CDR3 is TGTGCCAGCAGCTTGGTTGCGTTGACAGATACGCAGTATTTT.

Only a few counts were recorded for this clone. The chain uses TRBV27 and TRBJ2-3, with 7 nucleotides matching TRBD1. The CDR3 length is 18 residues. CDR1 and CDR2 from the germline V gene are MNHEY and SMNVEV (reference sequence). The V gene end was trimmed by 8 bases and the J gene end by 0 bases; junction bases not matched to a gene: 17. This chain's CDR3 is CASSTRTGGPPSTDTQYF. DNA for the CDR3: TGTGCCAGCTCGACAAGGACAGGCGGCCCTCCTAGCACAGATACGCAGTATTTT.

The chain joins TRBV28 to TRBJ2-1; TRBD2 matches at 8 bases. With V trimmed by 4 bases and J by 5 bases, 4 bases remained unmatched. The germline V gene encodes CDR1 MDHEN and CDR2 SYDVKM. This CDR3 comprises 14 residues. The CDR3 spells CASSYSGKNNEQFF. The CDR3 DNA reads as TGTGCCAGCAGTTATAGCGGGAAAAACAATGAGCAGTTCTTC.

J is TRBJ2-3 and V is TRBV2; D may be TRBD2 (5 bases). CDR1 is SNHLY and CDR2 is FYNNEI in the germline V gene. The CDR3 length is 12 residues. Trimming took off 7 bases at V and 4 bases at J, with 9 bases between the two ends. The CDR3, as DNA: TGTGCCAGCAAGCGGTGGGCAGATACGCAGTATTTT. Protein product: CASKRWADTQYF.

V usage is TRBV27 and J usage is TRBJ2-1, with 12 bases that match TRBD2. The CDR3 spans 15 residues. In germline, CDR1 is MNHEY, CDR2 SMNVEV (reference sequence). V shed 4 bases, J shed 6 bases, and the junction held 4 bases outside the gene matches. As DNA, the CDR3 is TGTGCCAGCAGTTCCCCGACTAGCGGGAGCAATGAGCAGTTCTTC. Protein product: CASSSPTSGSNEQFF.

This chain links TRBV2 with TRBJ2-5; TRBD2 agrees at 12 bases. V lost 4 bases, J lost 5 bases, and 5 bases stayed unmatched. The CDR3 covers 15 residues. CDR1 and CDR2 from the germline V gene are SNHLY and FYNNEI. The CDR3 DNA follows: TGTGCCAGCAGTGGACTAGCGGGGGCAGGGGAGACCCAGTACTTC. Its translation is CASSGLAGAGETQYF.

This clone was recorded a few times. This chain links TRBV7-2 with TRBJ2-7, with 8 bases identical to TRBD2. Germline CDR1 and CDR2: SGHTA and FQGNSA. This CDR3 has 16 residues. The V and J ends lost 5 bases and 2 bases, in that order; junction bases with no gene match: 11. The CDR3 nucleotides read TGTGCCAGCAGCGAACAGAGCGGGGGCTATGCCTACGAGCAGTACTTC. Amino acids: CASSEQSGGYAYEQYF. Looking up the rest from reference TRBV7-2 and TRBJ2-7 gives the full variable domain: GAGVSQSPSNKVTEKGKDVELRCDPISGHTALYWYRQSLGQGLEFLIYFQGNSAPDKSGLPSDRFSAERTGGSVSTLTIQRTQQEDSAVYLCASSEQSGGYAYEQYFGPGTRLTVT.

This chain links TRBV27 with TRBJ1-1; D uncertain. The CDR3 is 12 amino acids. V dropped 3 bases and J dropped 8 bases, with 10 bases sitting between them. CDR1 MNHEY and CDR2 SMNVEV come from the germline V gene (reference sequence). CDR3 in DNA: TGTGCCAGCAGTTTTCGAGGGTCCGAAGCTTTCTTT. This gives the protein CASSFRGSEAFF.

The rearrangement links TRBV7-2 to TRBJ2-3; perhaps TRBD1 as D (6 bases). The CDR3 has 15 amino acids. Germline CDR1 is SGHTA and CDR2 is FQGNSA. V gave up 4 bases and J gave up 2 bases, with 13 bases separating them. In nucleotides, the CDR3 is TGTGCCAGCAGCTCATGGGACACCTTCACAGATACGCAGTATTTT. It translates to CASSSWDTFTDTQYF.

CDR3 nucleotide sequence: TGTGCCAGCTCACCCGGACACCCCATAGAGACCCAGTACTTC. Translating it yields CASSPGHPIETQYF. This chain links TRBV18 with TRBJ2-5, with a possible D match to TRBD1 (5 bases). CDR1 KGHSH and CDR2 LQKENI come from the germline V gene. CDR3 size: 14 residues. V gave up 3 bases and J gave up 4 bases, with 12 bases separating them.

This chain uses TRBV7-2 with TRBJ1-1, with D possibly matching TRBD1 (6 bases). Trimming shortened V by 4 bases and J by 4 bases, and 13 bases separated the two germline ends. The length of the CDR3 is 14 residues. Germline assignment: CDR1 SGHTA and CDR2 FQGNSA. In DNA, the CDR3 is TGTGCCAGCAGCTCTCAGCTGGGGGCCACTGAAGCTTTCTTT. Protein product: CASSSQLGATEAFF.

V is TRBV5-1 and J is TRBJ1-4; D not certain. This CDR3 region has 14 residues. V was cut by 4 bases and J by 7 bases, with 14 bases left in between. Germline values: CDR1 SGHRS, CDR2 YFSETQ. The CDR3 loop is CASSREPRGEKLFF. The CDR3 DNA reads as TGCGCCAGCAGCCGAGAACCCCGGGGTGAAAAACTGTTTTTT.

This clone was seen ten or more times. The V gene is TRBV4-1, the J gene TRBJ2-1; D may be TRBD2 (7 bases). Trimming shortened V by 4 bases and J by 3 bases, and 10 bases separated the two germline ends. Germline CDR1 and CDR2: MGHRA and YSYEKL. The CDR3 spans 14 residues. The CDR3 loop is CASSLGGLYNEQFF. The CDR3 DNA sequence: TGCGCCAGCAGCCTCGGGGGGCTCTACAATGAGCAGTTCTTC.

The chain couples TRBV4-1 to TRBJ1-1; tentatively, D is TRBD1 (6 bases). V lost 1 base to trimming and J lost 6 bases, with 24 bases between them. The CDR3 totals 18 residues. In germline, CDR1 is MGHRA, CDR2 YSYEKL. This CDR3 is CASSQGFGLTGLGAEAFF. CDR3 coding DNA: TGCGCCAGCAGCCAAGGGTTCGGGTTGACAGGTCTAGGGGCTGAAGCTTTCTTT.

The chain links TRBV10-3 to TRBJ2-7; possibly TRBD1 for D (6 bases). The V gene's germline CDR1 is ENHRY and CDR2 SYGVKD. The CDR3 length is 13 residues. Trimming pared 5 bases from V and 3 bases from J, leaving 11 bases between. Here the CDR3 DNA reads TGTGCCATCAGTCCAGGGGTAGACTACGAGCAGTACTTC. This codes for CAISPGVDYEQYF.

CDR3 loop: CASSLGQGRYGYTF. As DNA, the CDR3 is TGTGCCAGCAGCTTGGGTCAGGGGCGCTATGGCTACACCTTC. The chain carries TRBV5-4 and TRBJ1-2; maybe TRBD1 (6 bases). The CDR3 loop spans 14 amino acids. The V gene lost 0 bases and the J gene lost 4 bases, with 10 bases spanning the gap. From germline, CDR1 is SGHNT and CDR2 YYREEE (reference sequence).

The rearrangement links TRBV3-1 (or the pseudogene TRBV3-2) to TRBJ2-1, with 11 bases aligning to TRBD2. V gave up 7 bases and J gave up 4 bases; unmatched junction bases: 6. The germline V gene has CDR1 LGHDT and CDR2 YNNKEL (reference sequence). CDR3 length: 15 amino acids. The CDR3, as DNA: TGTGCCAGCACCGGGGCTAGCGGGGGGTACAATGAGCAGTTCTTC. Its protein is CASTGASGGYNEQFF.

The CDR3 DNA is TGTGCCAGCAGCCCTCCGACTGTTCAAGAGACCCAGTACTTC. It specifies CASSPPTVQETQYF. The chain uses TRBV7-9 and TRBJ2-5; unclear D gene. The CDR3 totals 14 residues. In germline, CDR1 is SEHNR, CDR2 FQNEAQ (reference sequence). V was pared by 5 bases and J by 2 bases, with 12 bases between. Based on the CDR3 plus reference TRBV7-9 and TRBJ2-5, the full variable domain is DTGVSQNPRHKITKRGQNVTFRCDPISEHNRLYWYRQTLGQGPEFLTYFQNEAQLEKSRLLSDRFSAERPKGSFSTLEIQRTEQGDSAMYLCASSPPTVQETQYFGPGTRLLVL.

Of note for this clone: Sequence at one end of the junction differs from germline and may be a read error. The chain has TRBV18 and TRBJ1-1; TRBD1 aligns across 8 bases. The CDR3 has 17 amino acids. Germline CDR1 and CDR2: KGHSH and LQKENI. As DNA, the CDR3 is TGTGCCAGCTCCCCACAACGAGGACAGGGCTTGAACACTGAAGCTTTCTTT. Encoded protein: CASSPQRGQGLNTEAFF.

The table lists this clone with a few counts. The chain carries TRBV11-2 and TRBJ2-5; 9 bases align to TRBD1. The CDR3 consists of 15 residues. Germline loops: CDR1 SGHAT, CDR2 FQNNGV. The V segment lost 1 base and the J segment 2 bases; nucleotides outside the gene matches: 2. The DNA of the CDR3 is TGTGCCAGCAGCTTAGGGGACAGGGATCAAGAGACCCAGTACTTC. Its protein is CASSLGDRDQETQYF.

This chain uses TRBV10-3 with TRBJ2-5; D remains unclear. The V end was cut by 2 bases, the J end by 0 bases, with 4 bases between. There are 13 residues in the CDR3. CDR1 and CDR2 from the germline V gene are ENHRY and SYGVKD. The CDR3 nucleotides are TGTGCCATCAGTGAGGAGGACCAAGAGACCCAGTACTTC. It yields the protein CAISEEDQETQYF.